This T cell receptor (beta chain) was documented in a study of T cell responses to AZD1222 COVID-19 vaccine (dated by TCRdb to the early 2020s). About the full investigation: AZD1222 recipients with second doses at about 4 weeks or about 12 weeks were pooled, because spike-specific TCR depth and breadth did not differ between schedules. A total of 233 trial participants underwent TCR sequencing, of whom roughly 210 had received two doses of AZD1222 and 26 had received two doses of the MenACWY control vaccine. Trial participants were enrolled by age into 18-55, 56-69 and 70-plus year subgroups, with 148, 28 and 57 TCR-sequenced participants respectively. The paper's findings and limits, for the study overall: Most participants were white British and females outnumbered males, and the authors suggested that clonal diversity may have been underestimated. The 56-69-year group was small, and its depth increase did not reach significance, likely because of low power. Spike-specific TCR breadth and depth rose significantly after two AZD1222 doses compared with day 0 and with MenACWY recipients. Because no day 14 peak-response samples were available, the repertoires could be characterized only after the peak T cell response. The vaccine-associated CD4 TCRs covered the entire spike protein, and the dominant responses fell in regions 160-218 and 743-854. Epitopes outside the regions mutated in the B.1.351 and B.1.1.7 variants were reportedly recognized by nearly half of the unique spike-specific TCRs. Conclusions about previously exposed vaccinees are limited because only a handful of AZD1222 recipients were SARS-CoV-2 seropositive at baseline.

On this clone: Which antigen it targets is not known. No qualities accompany the bases; no much larger clone lies one base away.

The CDR3 regions of human TCRbeta chains were analyzed by immunosequencing. The original methods were these. TCRs in the repertoires were compared against a reference library of SARS-CoV-2-specific TCRs that had been generated with the MIRA antigen-specificity platform. Breadth was defined as the fraction of unique TCRs that were SARS-CoV-2-associated. Depth was defined as the fraction of total T cells that were SARS-CoV-2-associated. Using the MIRA data, every spike-specific TCR was mapped to the spike region that the TCR reacted to and assigned to either a CD4 or a CD8 class. Log10-transformed breadth and depth values were compared by one-way ANOVA with Sidak's multiple comparisons tests. TCRdb stores this immuneACCESS table with in-frame sequences only. Part of the clones is absent; in the studies checked, under half of the shortfall reflects unresolved V genes, and no reason is known for the rest. V and J calls plus clone size are reproduced from that table; the DNA served to infer D and trimming. A total of fewer than 200,000 clones appear in this sample, just over 90% of them only once. The ten largest clones take up about 3% of the sample.

The time point label here, explained by the study, means: baseline before first vaccination. Vaccinee samples came from UK trials COV001 and COV002, including a single-blind randomized controlled phase 2/3 trial of AZD1222 (ChAdOx1 nCoV-19) in healthy adults. For TCRbeta chain sequencing, PBMC samples from trial participants were taken at day 0 and at day 28 after the second dose. Trimming removed 2 bases from V and 0 bases from J, leaving 11 bases between the germline ends. CDR1 is given as MNHEY and CDR2 as SVGEGT, both from the germline V gene. The CDR3, cysteine through phenylalanine, is 15 amino acids long. The read is trimmed to its CDR3 DNA, 45 bases read in frame from base 1.

The clonotype comes from an adult in good health. The sequence links TRBV6-2 or TRBV6-3 to TRBJ2-7, with the D gene not clear enough to name. The sample was peripheral blood, taken on day 0 of AZD1222 vaccination. The nucleotide sequence reads TGTGCCAGCAGTTACGGTGGAAGAAGCTCCTACGAGCAGTACTTC. Its translation is CASSYGGRSSYEQYF.